These T cell receptor beta chains were read from a single sample in a study of T cells in Graves' hyperthyroidism and ophthalmopathy. In TCRdb, the multiplex PCR reads were re-called with MiXCR into one record per CDR3 protein. The sample yields 750,000 to 950,000 distinct CDR3 sequences, over 35% seen once. The sequencing sample was made of blood. The origin of the receptors is a man in his late teens or twenties with Graves' hyperthyroidism. CDR3s include the opening cysteine and the closing phenylalanine or tryptophan. D genes are given only for firm matches. Clone sizes are given selectively: once, few, many, or a class where the clone is expanded.

V gene	D gene	J gene	clone size	CDR3 DNA	CDR3 protein
TRBV11-3	-	TRBJ2-7	-	TGTGCCAGCAGCTTGGACAGGGCTAGCGGGTCCTACGAGCAGTACTTC	CASSLDRASGSYEQYF
TRBV5-1	TRBD2	TRBJ2-2	few	TGCGCCAGCAGCTTGGAGGGACTAGCCAACACCGGGGAGCTGTTTTTT	CASSLEGLANTGELFF
TRBV15	-	TRBJ2-7	-	TGTGCCACCAGCGGGAGGTTCTCCTACGAGCAGTACTTC	CATSGRFSYEQYF
TRBV29-1	-	TRBJ1-2	-	TGCAGCCCACCAGGGCAGGGCTATGGCTACACCTTC	CSPPGQGYGYTF
TRBV9	-	TRBJ2-3	-	TGTGCCAGCAGCGTAGACCAGTTAGATACGCAGTATTTT	CASSVDQLDTQYF
TRBV24-1	TRBD1	TRBJ2-5	many	TGTGCCACCAGTGACCCCAGGGACAGCCAAGAGACCCAGTACTTC	CATSDPRDSQETQYF
TRBV2	-	TRBJ1-5	-	TGTGCCAGCAGTGATGGGGATTTAGGCGATAGCAATCAGCCCCAGCATTTT	CASSDGDLGDSNQPQHF
TRBV10-3	TRBD1	TRBJ1-5	-	TGTGCCATCAGTGAGTCATCCGGGACAGGGGGGATAGAGACCCAGCATTTT	CAISESSGTGGIETQHF
TRBV4-1	-	TRBJ2-7	few	TGCGCCAGCAGCCAAGTGGGCGAGGACTACGAGCAGTACTTC	CASSQVGEDYEQYF
TRBV2	-	TRBJ1-1	many	TGTGCCAGCAATATGAACACTGAAGCTTTCTTT	CASNMNTEAFF
TRBV7-9	-	TRBJ1-4	-	TGTGCCAGCAGCCCTCTGGCAGGGAATGAAAAACTGTTTTTT	CASSPLAGNEKLFF
TRBV2	-	TRBJ1-4	many	TGTGCCAGCGAGGGGATGCATGAAAAACTGTTTTTT	CASEGMHEKLFF